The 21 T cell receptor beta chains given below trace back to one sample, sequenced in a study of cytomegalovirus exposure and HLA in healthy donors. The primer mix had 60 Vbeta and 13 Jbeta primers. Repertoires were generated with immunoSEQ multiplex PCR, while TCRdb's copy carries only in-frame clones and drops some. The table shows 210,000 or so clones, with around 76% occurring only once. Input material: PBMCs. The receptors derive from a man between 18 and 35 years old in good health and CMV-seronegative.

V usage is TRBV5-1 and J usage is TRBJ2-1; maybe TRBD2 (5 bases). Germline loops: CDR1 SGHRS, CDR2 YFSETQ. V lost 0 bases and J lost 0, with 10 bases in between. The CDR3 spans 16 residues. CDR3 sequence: CASSLERSSSYNEQFF. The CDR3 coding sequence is TGCGCCAGCAGCTTGGAGCGGTCGTCCTCCTACAATGAGCAGTTCTTC.

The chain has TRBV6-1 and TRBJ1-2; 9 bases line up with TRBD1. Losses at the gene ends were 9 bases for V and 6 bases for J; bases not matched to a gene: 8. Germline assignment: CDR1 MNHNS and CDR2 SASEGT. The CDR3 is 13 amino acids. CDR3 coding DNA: TGTGCCAGTACAGGGGGCGAAGGGAATGGCTACACCTTC. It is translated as CASTGGEGNGYTF.

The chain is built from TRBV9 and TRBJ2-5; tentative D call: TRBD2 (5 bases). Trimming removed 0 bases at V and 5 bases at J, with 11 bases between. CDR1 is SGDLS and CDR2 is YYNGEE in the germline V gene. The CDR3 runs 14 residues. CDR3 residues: CASSVGEGWETQYF. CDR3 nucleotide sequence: TGTGCCAGCAGCGTAGGAGAGGGATGGGAGACCCAGTACTTC. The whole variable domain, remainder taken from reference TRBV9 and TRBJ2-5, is DSGVTQTPKHLITATGQRVTLRCSPRSGDLSVYWYQQSLDQGLQFLIQYYNGEERAKGNILERFSAQQFPDLHSELNLSSLELGDSALYFCASSVGEGWETQYFGPGTRLLVL.

The CDR3 sequence: CASSEPTHEQFF. CDR3 DNA sequence: TGTGCCAGCAGTGAACCGACTCATGAGCAGTTCTTC. The genes are TRBV2 and TRBJ2-1; D gene unclear. V was shortened by 2 bases and J by 8 bases, with 7 bases between the two germline ends. The CDR3 is 12 amino acids. Germline loops: CDR1 SNHLY, CDR2 FYNNEI.

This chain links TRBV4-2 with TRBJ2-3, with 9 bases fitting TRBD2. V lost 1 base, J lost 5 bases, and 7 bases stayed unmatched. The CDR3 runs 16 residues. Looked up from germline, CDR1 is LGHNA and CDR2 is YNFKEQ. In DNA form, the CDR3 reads TGTGCCAGCAGCCAAGGTCAAGCGGGAGGAAAAGATACGCAGTATTTT. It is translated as CASSQGQAGGKDTQYF.

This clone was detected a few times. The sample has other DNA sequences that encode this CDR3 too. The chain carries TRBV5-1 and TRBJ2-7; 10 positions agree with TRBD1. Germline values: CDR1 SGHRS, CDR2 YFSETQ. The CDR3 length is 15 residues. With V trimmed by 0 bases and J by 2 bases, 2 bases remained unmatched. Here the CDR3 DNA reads TGCGCCAGCAGCTTGGGGACAGGGGGGGCCTACGAGCAGTACTTC. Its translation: CASSLGTGGAYEQYF.

CDR3 sequence reads: CASSTRTGATNEKLFF. The CDR3 bases are TGTGCCAGTAGTACAAGGACAGGTGCAACTAATGAAAAACTGTTTTTT. The J gene is TRBJ1-4, the V gene TRBV19, with TRBD1 matching 7 bases. This CDR3 spans 16 amino acids. In germline, CDR1 is LNHDA, CDR2 SQIVND (reference sequence). The junction had 5 bases not matched to a gene; V was cut back by 4 bases and J by 0 bases.

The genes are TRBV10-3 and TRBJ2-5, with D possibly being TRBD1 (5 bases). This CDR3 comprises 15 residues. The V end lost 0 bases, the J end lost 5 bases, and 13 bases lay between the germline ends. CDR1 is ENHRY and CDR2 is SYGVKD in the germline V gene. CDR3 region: CAISESVGRVETQYF. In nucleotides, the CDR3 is TGTGCCATCAGTGAGTCGGTCGGCAGGGTGGAGACCCAGTACTTC.

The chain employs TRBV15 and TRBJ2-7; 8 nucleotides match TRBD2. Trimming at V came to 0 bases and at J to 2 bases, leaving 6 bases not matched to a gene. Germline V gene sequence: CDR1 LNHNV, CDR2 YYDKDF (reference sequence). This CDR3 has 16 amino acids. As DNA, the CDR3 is TGTGCCACCAGCAGAGAGGTAGCGGGGACCACCTACGAGCAGTACTTC. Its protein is CATSREVAGTTYEQYF.

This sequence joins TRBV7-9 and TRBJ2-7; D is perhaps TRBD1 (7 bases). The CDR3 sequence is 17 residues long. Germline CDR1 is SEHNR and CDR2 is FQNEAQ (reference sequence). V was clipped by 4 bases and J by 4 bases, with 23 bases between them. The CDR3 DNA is TGTGCCAGCAGCTCAGGTTACCGGGGGACAGCCCTTTACGAGCAGTACTTC. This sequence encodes CASSSGYRGTALYEQYF.

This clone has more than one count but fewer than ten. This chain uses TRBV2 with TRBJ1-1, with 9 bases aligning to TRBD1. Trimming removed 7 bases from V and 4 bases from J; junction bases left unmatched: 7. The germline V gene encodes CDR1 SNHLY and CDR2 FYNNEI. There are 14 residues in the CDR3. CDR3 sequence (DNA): TGTGCCAGCAACTCGGACAGGGGTTTCACTGAAGCTTTCTTT. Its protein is CASNSDRGFTEAFF.

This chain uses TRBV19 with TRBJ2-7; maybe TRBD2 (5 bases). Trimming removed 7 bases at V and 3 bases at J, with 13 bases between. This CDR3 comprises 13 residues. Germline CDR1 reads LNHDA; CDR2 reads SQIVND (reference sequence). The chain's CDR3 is CASMGQRSYEQYF. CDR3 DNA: TGTGCCAGTATGGGCCAGCGGAGCTACGAGCAGTACTTC.

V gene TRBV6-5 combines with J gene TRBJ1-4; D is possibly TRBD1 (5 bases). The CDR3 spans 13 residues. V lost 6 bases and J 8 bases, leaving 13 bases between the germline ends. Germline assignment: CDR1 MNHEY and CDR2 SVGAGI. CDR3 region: CASSPGGAEKLFF. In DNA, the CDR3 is TGTGCCAGCAGCCCCGGGGGAGCGGAAAAACTGTTTTTT.

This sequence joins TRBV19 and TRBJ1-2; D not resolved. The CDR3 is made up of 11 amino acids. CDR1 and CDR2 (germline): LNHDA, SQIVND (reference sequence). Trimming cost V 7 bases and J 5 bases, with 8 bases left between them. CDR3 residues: CASTRGYGYTF. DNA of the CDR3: TGTGCCAGTACCCGGGGTTATGGCTACACCTTC.

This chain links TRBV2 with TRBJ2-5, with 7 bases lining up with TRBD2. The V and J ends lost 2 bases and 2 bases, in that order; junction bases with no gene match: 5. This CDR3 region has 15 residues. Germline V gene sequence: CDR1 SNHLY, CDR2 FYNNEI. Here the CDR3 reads CASSETAGLQETQYF. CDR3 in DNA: TGTGCCAGCAGTGAAACAGCGGGATTACAAGAGACCCAGTACTTC.

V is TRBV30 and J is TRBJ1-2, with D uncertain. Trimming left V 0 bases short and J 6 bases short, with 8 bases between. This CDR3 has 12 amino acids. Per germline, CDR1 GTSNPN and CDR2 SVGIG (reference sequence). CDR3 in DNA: TGTGCCTGGAGTGTACTTCTCGATGGCTACACCTTC. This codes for CAWSVLLDGYTF. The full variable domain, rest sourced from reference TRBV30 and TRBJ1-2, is SQTIHQWPATLVQPVGSPLSLECTVEGTSNPNLYWYRQAAGRGLQLLFYSVGIGQISSEVPQNLSASRPQDRQFILSSKKLLLSDSGFYLCAWSVLLDGYTFGSGTRLTVV.

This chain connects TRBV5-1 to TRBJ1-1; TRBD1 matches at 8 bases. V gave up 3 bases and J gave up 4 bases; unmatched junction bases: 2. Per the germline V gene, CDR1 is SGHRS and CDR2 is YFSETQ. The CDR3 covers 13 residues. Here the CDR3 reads CASSSTGGTEAFF. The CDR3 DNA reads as TGCGCCAGCAGCTCCACAGGGGGCACTGAAGCTTTCTTT.

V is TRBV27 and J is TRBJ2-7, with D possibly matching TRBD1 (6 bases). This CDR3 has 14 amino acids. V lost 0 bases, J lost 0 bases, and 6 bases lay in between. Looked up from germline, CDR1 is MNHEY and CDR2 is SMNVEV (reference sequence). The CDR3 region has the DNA TGTGCCAGCAGTTTATCGACAGGCTCCTACGAGCAGTACTTC. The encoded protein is CASSLSTGSYEQYF.

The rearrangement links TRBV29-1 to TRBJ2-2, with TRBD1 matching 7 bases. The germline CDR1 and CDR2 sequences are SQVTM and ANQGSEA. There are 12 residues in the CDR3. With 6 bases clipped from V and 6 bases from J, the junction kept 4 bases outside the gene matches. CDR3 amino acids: CSVNRGPGELFF. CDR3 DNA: TGCAGCGTCAACAGGGGACCCGGGGAGCTGTTTTTT.

The CDR3 here is CASSTRATPYSNQPQHF. CDR3 coding DNA: TGTGCCAGCAGCACCCGAGCCACGCCGTATAGCAATCAGCCCCAGCATTTT. The V gene is TRBV21-1, the J gene TRBJ1-5. TRBV21-1 is a documented pseudogene. This CDR3 has 17 amino acids.

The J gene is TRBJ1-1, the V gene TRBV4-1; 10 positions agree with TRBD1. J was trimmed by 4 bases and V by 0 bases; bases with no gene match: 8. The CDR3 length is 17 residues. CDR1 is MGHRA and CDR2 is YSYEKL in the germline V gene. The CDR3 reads CASSQDEGDRGLTEAFF. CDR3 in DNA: TGCGCCAGCAGCCAAGATGAGGGCGACAGGGGGCTCACTGAAGCTTTCTTT.